A selection of T cell receptor beta chains follows, all from one sample in a study of tumor-infiltrating lymphocytes in oesophageal squamous cell carcinoma. TCRdb ran MiXCR on the PCR reads and lists one entry per CDR3 protein. The data contain 10,000 to 15,000 distinct CDR3 sequences, about half of them singletons. The sample was normal esophageal tissue next to the tumor. The receptors were sampled from a male donor with esophageal squamous cell carcinoma. CDR3s include the opening cysteine and the closing phenylalanine or tryptophan. D genes are given only for firm matches. Only part of the rows carry a size: once, few, many, or a class if the clone is expanded.

J: TRBJ2-7; size: few; D: TRBD2; V: TRBV10-1; DNA: TGCGCCAGCAGTTCCAAGGCGGGAGTTCAGCTCTACGAGCAGTACTTC; CDR3: CASSSKAGVQLYEQYF
J: TRBJ1-5; size: many; D: -; V: TRBV6-1; DNA: TGTGCCAGCATCCCCAAGATTGACAGCTCCCGAGGGCCCCAGCATTTT; CDR3: CASIPKIDSSRGPQHF
J: TRBJ1-1; size: few; D: -; V: TRBV7-9; DNA: TGTGCCAGCAGCTTAGCAGAGCCCACTGAAGCTTTCTTT; CDR3: CASSLAEPTEAFF
J: TRBJ2-1; size: many; D: -; V: TRBV5-1; DNA: TGCGCCAGCAGCTTGAACGACAGGTCGAGGACCTACAATGAGCAGTTCTTC; CDR3: CASSLNDRSRTYNEQFF
J: TRBJ1-2; size: -; D: -; V: TRBV30; DNA: TGTGCCTGGAGGACCCAAGGGGACTATGGCTACACCTTC; CDR3: CAWRTQGDYGYTF
J: TRBJ2-7; size: -; D: -; V: TRBV7-6; DNA: TGTGCCAGCAGCTCCTGGACAGTGAGCTCCTACAATGAGCAGTACTTC; CDR3: CASSSWTVSSYNEQYF
J: TRBJ2-1; size: once; D: -; V: TRBV7-3; DNA: TGTGCCAGCAGCTTACTCCCACAAACCAATGAGCAGTTCTTC; CDR3: CASSLLPQTNEQFF
J: TRBJ2-7; size: -; D: TRBD1; V: TRBV6-1; DNA: TGTGCCAGCAAATCAGGGGGCACCTATTACGAGCAGTACTTC; CDR3: CASKSGGTYYEQYF
J: TRBJ1-5; size: -; D: -; V: TRBV6-8; DNA: TGTGCCAGCAGTCGCAATAGCAATCAGCCCCAGCATTTT; CDR3: CASSRNSNQPQHF
J: TRBJ2-5; size: -; D: TRBD1; V: TRBV2; DNA: TGTGCCAGCAGTGAAGACAGGGGAGAGACCCAGTACTTC; CDR3: CASSEDRGETQYF
J: TRBJ2-5; size: -; D: -; V: TRBV5-4; DNA: TGTGCCAGCAGCTTGGAAGCGGAGCGACTCCTAGAGACCCAGTACTTC; CDR3: CASSLEAERLLETQYF
J: TRBJ2-1; size: once; D: -; V: TRBV7-9; DNA: TGTGCCAGCAGCTTAGCGCCAGGTAGCTATAATGAGCAGTTCTTC; CDR3: CASSLAPGSYNEQFF
J: TRBJ2-2; size: few; D: -; V: TRBV25-1; DNA: TGTGCCAGCAGTAGGGACATCATCATTGGGGGGCCCGGGGAGCTGTTTTTT; CDR3: CASSRDIIIGGPGELFF
J: TRBJ1-5; size: -; D: TRBD1; V: TRBV12-3/TRBV12-4; DNA: TGTGCCACCCAGACAGGGAGGGCAATCGGGCAGCCCCAGCATTTT; CDR3: CATQTGRAIGQPQHF
J: TRBJ2-1; size: -; D: TRBD2; V: TRBV7-2; DNA: TGTGCCAGCAGCTTTGTGGCCGGGACTAGCGGGAGCTATGAGCAGTTCTTC; CDR3: CASSFVAGTSGSYEQFF
J: TRBJ2-6; size: -; D: -; V: TRBV12-3/TRBV12-4; DNA: TGTGCCAGCAGTTTAAGGGCTTTC; CDR3: CASSLRAF
J: TRBJ2-1; size: -; D: TRBD1; V: TRBV4-3; DNA: TGCGCCAGCAGCCAAGGGACAGGGTACAATGAGCAGTTCTTC; CDR3: CASSQGTGYNEQFF
J: TRBJ2-4; size: -; D: TRBD1; V: TRBV7-6; DNA: TGTGCCAGCAGCTTGACAACAGGGGCAGACATTCAGTACTTC; CDR3: CASSLTTGADIQYF
J: TRBJ2-7; size: many; D: -; V: TRBV12-3/TRBV12-4; DNA: TGTGCCAGCAGCAAAGGGCAGCTACACTCATACGAGCAGTACTTC; CDR3: CASSKGQLHSYEQYF